Listed here are 24 T cell receptor beta chains from one sample, sequenced in a study of hypomethylating agent response in myelodysplastic syndrome. This table comes from immunoSEQ multiplex PCR, and its TCRdb copy is limited to in-frame clones, with some not included. The sample contains about 4,400 clones, roughly four fifths of which appear only once. Here the sequenced sample was bone marrow, taken before or after starting hypomethylating agent treatment for myelodysplastic syndrome (not recorded which). These receptors originate from a human donor with myelodysplastic syndrome.

The J gene is TRBJ1-3, the V gene TRBV15; D gene uncertain. This CDR3 is 15 amino acids long. V dropped 5 bases and J dropped 0 bases, with 11 bases sitting between them. Germline V gene data show CDR1 as LNHNV and CDR2 as YYDKDF (reference sequence). The CDR3 here is CATSLVDRSGNTIYF. The CDR3 DNA reads as TGTGCCACCAGCCTTGTTGACCGCTCTGGAAACACCATATATTTT.

The chain joins TRBV28 to TRBJ2-6; the match to TRBD1 covers 9 bases. Trimming took 8 bases from V and 4 from J; bases not matched to a gene: 6. Germline V gives CDR1 MDHEN, CDR2 SYDVKM. CDR3 length: 15 amino acids. CDR3 region: CASAQGATGANVLTF. In DNA form, the CDR3 reads TGTGCCAGCGCACAGGGGGCGACCGGGGCCAACGTCCTGACTTTC.

The chain uses TRBV5-1 and TRBJ2-7; perhaps D is TRBD1 or TRBD2 (5 bases each). This CDR3 is built from 14 residues. The V and J ends lost 0 bases and 2 bases respectively, with 9 bases between them. Germline CDR1 SGHRS, CDR2 YFSETQ. As DNA, the CDR3 is TGCGCCAGCAGCTTGGGGGACCCGACCTACGAGCAGTACTTC. Amino acid sequence: CASSLGDPTYEQYF.

This sequence joins TRBV5-1 and TRBJ2-2; maybe TRBD2 (6 bases). The CDR3 has 16 residues. CDR1 and CDR2 (germline): SGHRS, YFSETQ. Trimming stripped 0 bases from V and 4 bases from J, with 13 bases between. The CDR3 is CASSLVGSRGTGELFF. The CDR3 nucleotides read TGCGCCAGCAGCTTGGTGGGGTCGCGGGGCACCGGGGAGCTGTTTTTT.

The gene calls are TRBV30 and TRBJ1-2, with 7 bases lining up with TRBD1. CDR3 length: 13 amino acids. V lost 6 bases to trimming and J lost 6 bases; unmatched junction nucleotides: 10. Germline CDR1 is GTSNPN and CDR2 is SVGIG (reference sequence). The CDR3 reads CACSRQGVNGYTF. The CDR3 DNA is TGTGCCTGCTCGAGACAGGGAGTAAATGGCTACACCTTC. Variable domain in full (rest from reference TRBV30 and TRBJ1-2): SQTIHQWPATLVQPVGSPLSLECTVEGTSNPNLYWYRQAAGRGLQLLFYSVGIGQISSEVPQNLSASRPQDRQFILSSKKLLLSDSGFYLCACSRQGVNGYTFGSGTRLTVV.

The chain employs TRBV28 and TRBJ1-2; 7 bases align to TRBD1. This CDR3 is built from 15 residues. Looked up from germline, CDR1 is MDHEN and CDR2 is SYDVKM. The J segment lost 6 bases and the V segment lost 2 bases, leaving 9 bases of the junction unmatched. CDR3 in DNA: TGTGCCAGCAGTTTACTAGGACAGGAGGAAGATGGCTACACCTTC. This codes for CASSLLGQEEDGYTF.

This clone was counted only a few times. V is TRBV5-4 and J is TRBJ1-1, with a possible D match to TRBD1 (6 bases). The V end lost 3 bases, the J end lost 1 base, and 7 bases lay between the germline ends. Germline assignment: CDR1 SGHNT and CDR2 YYREEE (reference sequence). The CDR3 sequence is 13 residues long. CDR3 coding DNA: TGTGCCAGCAGCTCGGGACAGAACACTGAAGCTTTCTTT. It translates to CASSSGQNTEAFF. Drawing the rest from reference TRBV5-4 and TRBJ1-1, the complete variable domain is ETGVTQSPTHLIKTRGQQVTLRCSSQSGHNTVSWYQQALGQGPQFIFQYYREEENGRGNFPPRFSGLQFPNYSSELNVNALELDDSALYLCASSSGQNTEAFFGQGTRLTVV.

This rearrangement joins TRBV28 to TRBJ2-1; TRBD2 aligns across 7 bases. There are 15 residues in the CDR3. The trim removed 2 bases at V and 2 bases at J, leaving 3 bases unmatched. CDR1 and CDR2 from the germline V gene are MDHEN and SYDVKM. CDR3 loop: CASSLRGGAYNEQFF. The CDR3 nucleotides are TGTGCCAGCAGTTTACGCGGGGGAGCCTACAATGAGCAGTTCTTC.

The chain combines TRBV27 with TRBJ2-3; maybe TRBD2 (6 bases). CDR1 is MNHEY, CDR2 SMNVEV, per germline (reference sequence). There are 17 residues in the CDR3. The V end was cut by 7 bases, the J end by 6 bases, with 26 bases between. In nucleotides, the CDR3 is TGTGCCAGCAAGCCGAGGTCCCGGGAGACGAGAGTCGATACGCAGTATTTT. It specifies CASKPRSRETRVDTQYF.

The gene calls are TRBV7-2 and TRBJ1-3; D perhaps matches TRBD1 (6 bases). Germline V gene sequence: CDR1 SGHTA, CDR2 FQGNSA. V shed 5 bases and J shed 2 bases, with 22 bases lying between them. This CDR3 region has 18 residues. CDR3 sequence: CASSPFPRGGRAGNTIYF. The CDR3 DNA reads as TGTGCCAGCAGCCCCTTCCCAAGGGGGGGGCGCGCTGGAAACACCATATATTTT.

The gene calls are TRBV7-2 and TRBJ2-7; 7 bases are shared with TRBD1. The CDR3 has 13 amino acids. Per the germline V gene, CDR1 is SGHTA and CDR2 is FQGNSA. V trimming: 7 bases; J trimming: 6 bases; junction bases outside the gene matches: 9. The CDR3 loop is CASTYGTVGEQYF. CDR3 sequence (DNA): TGTGCCAGCACCTACGGGACAGTCGGCGAGCAGTACTTC.

The chain is built from TRBV21-1 and TRBJ2-1; no DNA check was done on the table's D call, TRBD1. TRBV21-1 is termed a pseudogene. The length of the CDR3 is 15 residues. CDR3 sequence: CASSTRGTGDREQFF. The CDR3 DNA sequence: TGTGCCAGCTCCACAAGGGGGACAGGGGATCGAGAGCAGTTCTTC.

The rearrangement uses TRBV7-9 and TRBJ2-2; D ambiguous. V was pared by 1 base and J by 4 bases, with 13 bases between. The CDR3 loop spans 16 amino acids. CDR1 and CDR2 (germline): SEHNR, FQNEAQ (reference sequence). CDR3 protein: CASSLVAPRGTGELFF. The CDR3 nucleotides are TGTGCCAGCAGCTTAGTGGCTCCTCGAGGCACCGGGGAGCTGTTTTTT.

The J gene is TRBJ2-7, the V gene TRBV4-2; D uncertain. V was clipped by 4 bases and J by 2 bases, with 18 bases between them. Germline CDR1 reads LGHNA; CDR2 reads YNFKEQ. The CDR3 consists of 16 residues. This chain's CDR3 is CASSPSGLDGPYEQYF. CDR3 coding DNA: TGTGCCAGCAGCCCCTCCGGCCTAGACGGCCCCTACGAGCAGTACTTC.

The gene calls are TRBV16 and TRBJ1-2, with D maybe TRBD1 (5 bases). Germline assignment: CDR1 KGHSY and CDR2 FQNENV. V was pared by 5 bases and J by 4 bases, with 14 bases between. The CDR3 consists of 14 residues. The CDR3: CASSFEGLGYGYTF. The CDR3 DNA reads as TGTGCCAGCAGCTTCGAGGGGTTGGGCTATGGCTACACCTTC.

This clone was detected once. The CDR3 loop is CASRQNTNVLTF. The DNA of the CDR3 is TGTGCCAGCAGGCAAAATACCAACGTCCTGACTTTC. This chain links TRBV28 with TRBJ2-6; D is uncertain. The germline V gene encodes CDR1 MDHEN and CDR2 SYDVKM. The CDR3 runs to 12 residues. The V end lost 6 bases, the J end lost 8 bases, and 8 bases lay between the germline ends.

In this sample, this clone turned up a few times. The CDR3: CASSIYLESDHGYTF. CDR3 coding DNA: TGTGCCAGTAGTATATATCTGGAATCGGACCATGGCTACACCTTC. The chain couples TRBV19 to TRBJ1-2, with D hard to call. CDR1 is LNHDA, CDR2 SQIVND, per germline (reference sequence). This CDR3 region has 15 residues. Trimming pared 2 bases from V and 6 bases from J, leaving 16 bases between.

The V call is TRBV28, the J call TRBJ1-2; D may be TRBD1 (6 bases). CDR3 length equals 17 residues. Between the trimmed V and J ends, which lost 5 bases and 1 base, there was a span of 20 bases. Germline lookup yields CDR1 MDHEN and CDR2 SYDVKM. The CDR3 DNA follows: TGTGCCAGCAGTCAAGTGGGACAAGCAAACCTTAACTATGGCTACACCTTC. The encoded protein is CASSQVGQANLNYGYTF.

J is TRBJ2-7 and V is TRBV7-9; 11 bases fit TRBD1. CDR1 SEHNR and CDR2 FQNEAQ come from the germline V gene (reference sequence). Unmatched junction bases numbered 5, after V lost 1 base and J lost 3 bases. This CDR3 region has 16 residues. The CDR3 sequence: CASSLGGQGVLYEQYF. CDR3 bases: TGTGCCAGCAGCTTAGGGGGACAGGGGGTCCTCTACGAGCAGTACTTC.

The chain carries TRBV5-1 and TRBJ2-6; D is possibly TRBD1 (5 bases). The CDR3 extends over 16 amino acids. V lost 0 bases and J 0 bases, leaving 7 bases between the germline ends. Germline CDR1 is SGHRS and CDR2 is YFSETQ. CDR3 amino acids: CASSLAGFSGANVLTF. The CDR3 bases are TGCGCCAGCAGCTTGGCAGGGTTCTCTGGGGCCAACGTCCTGACTTTC.

This chain links TRBV7-2 with TRBJ2-7; the D is unclear. Trimming shortened V by 6 bases and J by 1 base, and 13 bases separated the two germline ends. From germline, CDR1 is SGHTA and CDR2 FQGNSA. The CDR3 runs 14 residues. The CDR3 loop reads CASRSGPGSYEQYF. The CDR3 DNA is TGTGCCAGCAGATCCGGACCAGGTTCCTACGAGCAGTACTTC.

The chain carries TRBV6-6 and TRBJ1-1; 7 bases are shared with TRBD1. CDR1 and CDR2 (germline): MNHNY, SVGAGI (reference sequence). The CDR3 extends over 14 amino acids. With V trimmed by 1 base and J by 4 bases, 3 bases remained unmatched. The chain's CDR3 is CASSYLPGGTEAFF. The CDR3 bases are TGTGCCAGCAGTTACTTACCAGGGGGCACTGAAGCTTTCTTT.

The chain employs TRBV14 and TRBJ1-2; D gene unclear. Germline CDR1 and CDR2: SGHDN and FVKESK. V shed 1 base and J shed 7 bases, with 16 bases lying between them. The CDR3 extends over 15 amino acids. The CDR3 region has the DNA TGTGCCAGCAGCCAAGCGGGTCTGGGAGTCGGTGGCTACACCTTC. Translation gives CASSQAGLGVGGYTF.

This chain connects TRBV7-2 to TRBJ2-1; 7 bases fit TRBD2. V was pared by 2 bases and J by 3 bases, with 7 bases of the junction left unmatched. There are 16 residues in the CDR3. Germline V CDR1 and CDR2: SGHTA, FQGNSA. CDR3 in amino acids: CASSLSRTRGYNEQFF. CDR3 in DNA: TGTGCCAGCAGCTTAAGCAGGACTAGGGGCTACAATGAGCAGTTCTTC.